The T cell receptor beta chain described here comes from a study of patients and donors after allogeneic stem cell transplantation. J was trimmed by 5 bases and V by 5 bases; bases with no gene match: 20. The CDR3 consists of 18 residues. TCRdb ran MiXCR on the RT-PCR reads and lists one entry per CDR3 protein. The data contain about a million distinct CDR3 sequences, roughly 18% of them singletons. This clonotype was detected a few times. The sample was blood, either unsorted or a sorted T cell fraction (not recorded which). This TCR derives from a human donor who was either an allogeneic HSCT recipient or a stem cell or donor lymphocyte infusion donor (not recorded which). It is not recorded whose cells these are; they may come from a transplant donor. This sequence joins TRBV12-3 or TRBV12-4 and TRBJ2-5; 7 bases fit TRBD2. CDR3 DNA: TGTGCCAGCAGTCCCAGGACTAGAAACATTACTAGGGGTGAGACCCAGTACTTC. As protein: CASSPRTRNITRGETQYF.